The 10 T cell receptor beta chains reported below all come from one sample, sequenced in a study of Graves' ophthalmopathy and Graves' hyperthyroidism. CDR3 regions of TCR beta were amplified from RNA transcripts. The first-round RT-PCR employed HTBI primers together with the Qiagen OneStep RT-PCR kit. A multiplex PCR was then performed as the second round. MiXCR, run by TCRdb on the multiplex PCR reads, gives a single entry per CDR3 protein. In the table there are about 550,000 distinct CDR3 sequences, 35% to 40% of which are singletons. The sample consisted of peripheral blood or thyroid tissue (not recorded which). The receptors originated from an adult man with Graves' hyperthyroidism.

The chain employs TRBV10-3 and TRBJ2-6; D remains unclear. The V and J ends lost 6 bases and 2 bases respectively, with 8 bases between them. The CDR3 length is 14 residues. From germline, CDR1 is ENHRY and CDR2 SYGVKD. The DNA for the CDR3 is TGTGCCATCAGCTCGGGCCCTGGGGCCAACGTCCTGACTTTC. Translated: CAISSGPGANVLTF.

The chain recombines TRBV29-1 with TRBJ2-7; D is possibly TRBD1 (6 bases). The V gene's germline CDR1 is SQVTM and CDR2 ANQGSEA. V was cut by 4 bases and J by 7 bases, with 23 bases left in between. The CDR3 runs 15 residues. The CDR3 loop reads CSVGQGSGNTGEQYF. Here the CDR3 DNA reads TGCAGCGTTGGGCAGGGGAGTGGGAACACCGGGGAGCAGTACTTC.

The rearrangement joins TRBV29-1 to TRBJ2-7, with D possibly matching TRBD2 (5 bases). The J call may be wrong; the DNA end is better matched by TRBJ2-1. There are 10 residues in the CDR3. CDR1 is SQVTM, CDR2 ANQGSEA, per germline. The CDR3 spells CSVDEREQFF. The CDR3 DNA sequence: TGCAGCGTTGACGAGCGGGAGCAGTTCTTC.

This clonotype was seen at least ten times. The chain is built from TRBV5-1 and TRBJ1-4, with a tentative D call TRBD1 (5 bases). The CDR3 consists of 18 residues. V was cut by 4 bases and J by 0 bases, with 19 bases left in between. Germline V gene sequence: CDR1 SGHRS, CDR2 YFSETQ. CDR3 sequence (DNA): TGCGCCAGCAGCCTCATGGGTACAGGAGGTTCAACTAATGAAAAACTGTTTTTT. Encoded protein: CASSLMGTGGSTNEKLFF.

This clonotype was recorded many times. The chain is built from TRBV29-1 and TRBJ1-5, with TRBD1 matching over 8 bases. Losses at the gene ends were 2 bases for V and 0 bases for J; bases not matched to a gene: 6. Per germline, CDR1 SQVTM and CDR2 ANQGSEA. CDR3 length: 16 residues. Here the CDR3 DNA reads TGCAGCGTTGAAAAAGACAGGGGTCATAGCAATCAGCCCCAGCATTTT. Translated, it gives CSVEKDRGHSNQPQHF.

This clonotype appeared a few times. CDR3 DNA sequence: TGTGCCAGCACCCAGGGGGGACAGGGGGATACGAACTATGGCTACACCTTC. This gives the protein CASTQGGQGDTNYGYTF. The J gene is TRBJ1-2, the V gene TRBV5-4; 11 nucleotides line up with TRBD1. V lost 6 bases, J lost 2 bases, and 12 bases stayed unmatched. The germline CDR1 and CDR2 sequences are SGHNT and YYREEE (reference sequence). The CDR3 extends over 17 amino acids.

The gene calls are TRBV29-1 and TRBJ1-1; the D is unclear. CDR3 size: 13 residues. Germline CDR1 and CDR2: SQVTM and ANQGSEA. Trimming stripped 4 bases from V and 6 bases from J, with 15 bases between. CDR3: CSVAPSREAEAFF. The DNA of the CDR3 is TGCAGCGTTGCGCCTTCACGGGAGGCTGAAGCTTTCTTT. The full variable domain, in which reference TRBV29-1 and TRBJ1-1 provide the parts outside the CDR3, is SAVISQKPSRDICQRGTSLTIQCQVDSQVTMMFWYRQQPGQSLTLIATANQGSEATYESGFVIDKFPISRPNLTFSTLTVSNMSPEDSSIYLCSVAPSREAEAFFGQGTRLTVV.

The V and J genes are TRBV9 and TRBJ1-3; no definite D call. Germline CDR1 reads SGDLS; CDR2 reads YYNGEE. This CDR3 is built from 18 residues. Trimming shortened V by 0 bases and J by 0 bases, and 16 bases separated the two germline ends. CDR3 DNA sequence: TGTGCCAGCAGCGTAGGTGGCCCTGACACCAGCTCTGGAAACACCATATATTTT. Translated, it gives CASSVGGPDTSSGNTIYF. The complete variable domain, with remaining parts taken from reference TRBV9 and TRBJ1-3, reads DSGVTQTPKHLITATGQRVTLRCSPRSGDLSVYWYQQSLDQGLQFLIQYYNGEERAKGNILERFSAQQFPDLHSELNLSSLELGDSALYFCASSVGGPDTSSGNTIYFGEGSWLTVV.

There are many counts of this clonotype. The junction does not match germline at one end; this may be a read error. The chain carries TRBV7-8 and TRBJ2-7; D ambiguous. Per germline, CDR1 SGHVS and CDR2 FQNEAQ. The CDR3 contains 11 residues. DNA for the CDR3: TGCGCCAGCAGTCGAGGCTACGAGCAGTACTTC. This translates into CASSRGYEQYF.

This clonotype was observed a handful of times. The rearrangement joins TRBV20-1 to TRBJ2-3; 10 nucleotides line up with TRBD2. The V and J ends lost 5 bases and 4 bases, in that order; junction bases with no gene match: 6. This CDR3 has 14 residues. The germline CDR1 and CDR2 sequences are DFQATT and SNEGSKA (reference sequence). The CDR3 is CSAQAGGPSDTQYF. In DNA form, the CDR3 reads TGCAGTGCTCAAGCGGGAGGGCCTTCAGATACGCAGTATTTT.